This is a list of T cell receptor beta chains from one sample in a study of OX40 agonist ivuxolimab in advanced cancers. Profiled with immunoSEQ multiplex PCR; TCRdb holds only in-frame clones, not every one. The sample carries tens of thousands of clones, approximately 83% recorded once. The sample in question was CD4+ or CD8+ T cells sorted from blood, obtained in a trial of the OX40 agonist ivuxolimab. The receptors originated from an adult with an advanced solid tumor such as melanoma, head and neck, liver or kidney cancer. Each CDR3 is given with its conserved first and last residue. D genes are given only for firm matches. The size of a clone is reported for some rows only, either as once, few or many, or as a class for expanded clones.

v_gene: TRBV11-2
abundance: once
j_gene: TRBJ1-1
d_gene: NA
CDR3nt: TGTGCCAGCAGCCCTTACACAGGGTTGAACACTGAAGCTTTCTTT
CDR3aa: CASSPYTGLNTEAFF

v_gene: TRBV9
abundance: NA
j_gene: TRBJ1-3
d_gene: NA
CDR3nt: TGTGCCAGCAGCGTAGCCAGGGCTGGAAACACCATATATTTT
CDR3aa: CASSVARAGNTIYF

v_gene: TRBV10-3
abundance: NA
j_gene: TRBJ1-2
d_gene: TRBD1
CDR3nt: TGTGCCATCAGTCCCGGGACAGATACCTTCGGCTACACCTTC
CDR3aa: CAISPGTDTFGYTF

v_gene: TRBV5-1
abundance: NA
j_gene: TRBJ2-3
d_gene: NA
CDR3nt: TGCGCCAGCAGCGGGGGGCGGAGCACAGATACGCAGTATTTT
CDR3aa: CASSGGRSTDTQYF

v_gene: TRBV5-4
abundance: NA
j_gene: TRBJ2-2
d_gene: TRBD2
CDR3nt: TGTGCCAGCAGCTTGGAGGGACTAGCGGGGGGAACCGGGGAGCTGTTTTTT
CDR3aa: CASSLEGLAGGTGELFF

v_gene: TRBV19
abundance: NA
j_gene: TRBJ2-1
d_gene: TRBD1
CDR3nt: TGTGCCAGTAGTATAGAAACCGGGACAGGGTATTACAATGAGCAGTTCTTC
CDR3aa: CASSIETGTGYYNEQFF

v_gene: TRBV19
abundance: few
j_gene: TRBJ2-7
d_gene: TRBD1
CDR3nt: TGTGCCAGTAGGCCCCGGGACAGACTCTACGAGCAGTACTTC
CDR3aa: CASRPRDRLYEQYF

v_gene: TRBV19
abundance: NA
j_gene: TRBJ2-5
d_gene: NA
CDR3nt: TGTGCCGGGGACCCCCCTCCAGAGACCCAGTACTTC
CDR3aa: CAGDPPPETQYF

v_gene: TRBV7-9
abundance: NA
j_gene: TRBJ1-4
d_gene: NA
CDR3nt: TGTGCCAGCAGCTTAGGGAGCGCGGACGGGCTTTTT
CDR3aa: CASSLGSADGLF

v_gene: TRBV18
abundance: NA
j_gene: TRBJ2-7
d_gene: NA
CDR3nt: TGTGCCAGCTCAGAATCCGGGACCGACACCTACGAGCAGTACTTC
CDR3aa: CASSESGTDTYEQYF

v_gene: TRBV10-2
abundance: NA
j_gene: TRBJ1-5
d_gene: NA
CDR3nt: TGCGCCAGCTATGACGGGCGGACCAATCAGCCCCAGCATTTT
CDR3aa: CASYDGRTNQPQHF

v_gene: TRBV5-4
abundance: NA
j_gene: TRBJ1-2
d_gene: NA
CDR3nt: TGTGCCAGCAGCTTGATCTCTACCTATCAGGGCTACACCTTC
CDR3aa: CASSLISTYQGYTF

v_gene: TRBV27
abundance: few
j_gene: TRBJ2-7
d_gene: TRBD1
CDR3nt: TGTGCCAGCAGTAGGAAAGGACAGGGTTGGTACGAGCAGTACTTC
CDR3aa: CASSRKGQGWYEQYF

v_gene: TRBV19
abundance: NA
j_gene: TRBJ2-7
d_gene: TRBD1
CDR3nt: TGTGCCAGTAGCACGGACAGGGAACGGTACGAGCAGTACTTC
CDR3aa: CASSTDRERYEQYF

v_gene: TRBV7-3
abundance: NA
j_gene: TRBJ2-3
d_gene: TRBD2
CDR3nt: TGTGCCAGCAGCTTGGCACCTCCCTTTGGTCGTGGGGGGGTCAGCACAGATACGCAGTATTTT
CDR3aa: CASSLAPPFGRGGVSTDTQYF

v_gene: TRBV9
abundance: few
j_gene: TRBJ1-3
d_gene: NA
CDR3nt: TGTGCCAGCAGCGCGGATCTCCGAGGGGCTGGAAACACCATATATTTT
CDR3aa: CASSADLRGAGNTIYF

v_gene: TRBV5-1
abundance: once
j_gene: TRBJ2-1
d_gene: NA
CDR3nt: TGCGCCAGCAGCTTGGCTCTTAGGGGGATCGATGAGCAGTTCTTC
CDR3aa: CASSLALRGIDEQFF

v_gene: TRBV6-5
abundance: NA
j_gene: TRBJ1-5
d_gene: NA
CDR3nt: TGTGCCAGCAAAGAGTATAGCAATCAGCCCCAGCATTTT
CDR3aa: CASKEYSNQPQHF

v_gene: TRBV19
abundance: NA
j_gene: TRBJ2-5
d_gene: NA
CDR3nt: TGTGCCAGTAGTCATGGGGTCAGGGGCGCGGAGACCCAGTACTTC
CDR3aa: CASSHGVRGAETQYF

v_gene: TRBV9
abundance: NA
j_gene: TRBJ1-6
d_gene: NA
CDR3nt: TGTGCCAGCAGCCCGGGGCAGGGGCGAAATTCACCCCTCCACTTT
CDR3aa: CASSPGQGRNSPLHF

v_gene: TRBV18
abundance: once
j_gene: TRBJ1-1
d_gene: TRBD1
CDR3nt: TGTGCCAGCTCAGCGGACAGGGGGTACACTGAAGCTTTCTTT
CDR3aa: CASSADRGYTEAFF

v_gene: TRBV7-6
abundance: NA
j_gene: TRBJ1-1
d_gene: NA
CDR3nt: TGTGCCAGCAGCTTGGGCAGGCGGACTGAAGCTTTCTTT
CDR3aa: CASSLGRRTEAFF

v_gene: TRBV19
abundance: NA
j_gene: TRBJ2-7
d_gene: TRBD2
CDR3nt: TGTGCCAGTAGTATAAGCCCGACGGGGAGGGGAGTATACGAGCAGTACTTC
CDR3aa: CASSISPTGRGVYEQYF

v_gene: TRBV30
abundance: NA
j_gene: TRBJ2-1
d_gene: TRBD2
CDR3nt: TGTGCCTGGAGTCGGTATAGCGGGGGGAAAAATGAGCAGTTCTTC
CDR3aa: CAWSRYSGGKNEQFF

v_gene: TRBV4-1
abundance: once
j_gene: TRBJ2-2
d_gene: NA
CDR3nt: TGCGCCAGCAGCCAAGATCGGGGTACACTCACCGGGGAGCTGTTTTTT
CDR3aa: CASSQDRGTLTGELFF

v_gene: TRBV7-2
abundance: NA
j_gene: TRBJ2-3
d_gene: NA
CDR3nt: TGTGCCAGCAGAGCGGGTCGGCGAACAGATACGCAGTATTTT
CDR3aa: CASRAGRRTDTQYF

v_gene: TRBV7-9
abundance: once
j_gene: TRBJ1-2
d_gene: NA
CDR3nt: TGTGCCAACAGCTTAGGGAGGGGCAGCAACTATGGCTACACCTTC
CDR3aa: CANSLGRGSNYGYTF

v_gene: TRBV9
abundance: NA
j_gene: TRBJ1-1
d_gene: NA
CDR3nt: TGTGCCAGCAGCGCTGGGGTAGGGAACACTGAAGCTTTCTTT
CDR3aa: CASSAGVGNTEAFF

v_gene: TRBV7-9
abundance: NA
j_gene: TRBJ1-1
d_gene: TRBD1
CDR3nt: TGTGCCAGCAGCTTGGAGACAGGGACCACTGAAGCTTTCTTT
CDR3aa: CASSLETGTTEAFF

v_gene: TRBV4-3
abundance: NA
j_gene: TRBJ2-3
d_gene: NA
CDR3nt: TGCGCCAGCAGCCAAGGTGGCGGGGCCGGGGGCACAGATACGCAGTATTTT
CDR3aa: CASSQGGGAGGTDTQYF

v_gene: TRBV19
abundance: NA
j_gene: TRBJ2-5
d_gene: NA
CDR3nt: TGTGCCAGCGCCGGGGAGACCCAGTACTTC
CDR3aa: CASAGETQYF

v_gene: TRBV5-6
abundance: NA
j_gene: TRBJ2-2
d_gene: TRBD2
CDR3nt: TGTGCCAGCAGGAAAGGCGGGGGGGCCGGGGCCGGGGAGCTGTTTTTT
CDR3aa: CASRKGGGAGAGELFF

v_gene: TRBV7-2
abundance: NA
j_gene: TRBJ2-3
d_gene: TRBD2
CDR3nt: TGTGCCAGCAGCCCCGGACTAGCGGGGGCCGATACGCAGTATTTT
CDR3aa: CASSPGLAGADTQYF

v_gene: TRBV5-1
abundance: NA
j_gene: TRBJ1-4
d_gene: NA
CDR3nt: TGCGCCAGCAGCCACGACAGGTTCACTAATGAAAAACTGTTTTTT
CDR3aa: CASSHDRFTNEKLFF

v_gene: TRBV5-1
abundance: NA
j_gene: TRBJ2-1
d_gene: TRBD2
CDR3nt: TGCGCCAGCGGTGGCCGTAGCGGGGGTTACAATGAGCAGTTCTTC
CDR3aa: CASGGRSGGYNEQFF

v_gene: TRBV6-5
abundance: few
j_gene: TRBJ1-1
d_gene: TRBD1
CDR3nt: TGTGCCAGCAGTGGAAGACAGGGACCGGGAGCTTTCTTT
CDR3aa: CASSGRQGPGAFF

v_gene: TRBV2
abundance: NA
j_gene: TRBJ1-1
d_gene: NA
CDR3nt: TGTGCCAGCAGTGAAGCGTTCGGGGGAGAAGCTTTCTTT
CDR3aa: CASSEAFGGEAFF

v_gene: TRBV5-6
abundance: few
j_gene: TRBJ2-7
d_gene: NA
CDR3nt: TGTGCCAGCAGCGACCCCGGGACGGTGATTGTGGACTTC
CDR3aa: CASSDPGTVIVDF

v_gene: TRBV6-5
abundance: NA
j_gene: TRBJ1-1
d_gene: NA
CDR3nt: TGTGCCAGTCACAGGGTGGGGAACACTGAAGCTTTCTTT
CDR3aa: CASHRVGNTEAFF

v_gene: TRBV5-1
abundance: NA
j_gene: TRBJ1-4
d_gene: TRBD1
CDR3nt: TGCGCCAGCAGCTCGGGACAGGGGAAATTTGAAAAACTGTTTTTT
CDR3aa: CASSSGQGKFEKLFF

v_gene: TRBV25-1
abundance: NA
j_gene: TRBJ1-5
d_gene: NA
CDR3nt: TGTGCCAGCAGTGAGGGGGACAATCAGCCCCAGCATTTT
CDR3aa: CASSEGDNQPQHF

v_gene: TRBV4-1
abundance: NA
j_gene: TRBJ1-2
d_gene: NA
CDR3nt: TGCGCCAGCAGCCCCTCGACAGTTCCCTCCGATGGCTACACCTTC
CDR3aa: CASSPSTVPSDGYTF

v_gene: TRBV4-2
abundance: NA
j_gene: TRBJ1-3
d_gene: NA
CDR3nt: TGTGCCAGCAGCCAAGGGTTTGTCTCTGGAAACACCATATATTTT
CDR3aa: CASSQGFVSGNTIYF

v_gene: TRBV10-2
abundance: NA
j_gene: TRBJ2-7
d_gene: TRBD1
CDR3nt: TGCGCCAGCAGTGAGACCCGGACAGGGGGTGACGAGCAGTACTTC
CDR3aa: CASSETRTGGDEQYF

v_gene: TRBV4-1
abundance: NA
j_gene: TRBJ2-7
d_gene: NA
CDR3nt: TGCGCCAGCAGCCAAGAATACGCCGGGGCCTCCTACGAGCAGTACTTC
CDR3aa: CASSQEYAGASYEQYF

v_gene: TRBV11-2
abundance: NA
j_gene: TRBJ1-4
d_gene: NA
CDR3nt: TGTGCCAGCAGCTTAACGGGGACACCTGATGAAAAACTGTTTTTT
CDR3aa: CASSLTGTPDEKLFF

v_gene: TRBV7-3
abundance: NA
j_gene: TRBJ1-2
d_gene: TRBD1
CDR3nt: TGTGCCAGCAGCCCAACAGGGGTGGCTAACTATGGCTACACCTTC
CDR3aa: CASSPTGVANYGYTF

v_gene: TRBV5-6
abundance: NA
j_gene: TRBJ2-3
d_gene: NA
CDR3nt: TGTGCCAGCAGCGCACGTGGCGGCACAGATACGCAGTATTTT
CDR3aa: CASSARGGTDTQYF

v_gene: TRBV6-1
abundance: few
j_gene: TRBJ1-4
d_gene: TRBD1
CDR3nt: TGTGCCAGCACCGAGGGTGGGACAGGGAGTGAGAAACTGTTTTTT
CDR3aa: CASTEGGTGSEKLFF

v_gene: TRBV29-1
abundance: NA
j_gene: TRBJ1-1
d_gene: TRBD1
CDR3nt: TGCAGCGCCCGCCAGGGGGCTGAAGCTTTCTTT
CDR3aa: CSARQGAEAFF

v_gene: TRBV7-9
abundance: NA
j_gene: TRBJ1-1
d_gene: NA
CDR3nt: TGTGCCAGCAGCTTATTAGTCTCAGGGGCAACTGAAGCTTTCTTT
CDR3aa: CASSLLVSGATEAFF